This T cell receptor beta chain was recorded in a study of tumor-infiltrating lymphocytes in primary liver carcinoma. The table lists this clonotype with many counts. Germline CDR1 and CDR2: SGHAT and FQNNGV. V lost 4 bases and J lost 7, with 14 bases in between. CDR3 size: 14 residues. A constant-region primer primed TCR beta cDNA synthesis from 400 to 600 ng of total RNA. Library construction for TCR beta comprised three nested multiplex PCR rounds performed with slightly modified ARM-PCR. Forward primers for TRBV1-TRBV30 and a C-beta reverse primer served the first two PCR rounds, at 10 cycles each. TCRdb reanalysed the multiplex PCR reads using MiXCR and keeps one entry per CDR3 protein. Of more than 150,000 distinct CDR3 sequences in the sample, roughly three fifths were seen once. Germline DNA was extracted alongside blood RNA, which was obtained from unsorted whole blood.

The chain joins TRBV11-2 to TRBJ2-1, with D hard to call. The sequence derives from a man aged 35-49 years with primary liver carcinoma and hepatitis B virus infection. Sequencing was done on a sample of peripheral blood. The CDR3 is CASSSQRSVNEQFF. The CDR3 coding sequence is TGTGCCAGCAGCTCCCAGAGGTCAGTTAATGAGCAGTTCTTC.